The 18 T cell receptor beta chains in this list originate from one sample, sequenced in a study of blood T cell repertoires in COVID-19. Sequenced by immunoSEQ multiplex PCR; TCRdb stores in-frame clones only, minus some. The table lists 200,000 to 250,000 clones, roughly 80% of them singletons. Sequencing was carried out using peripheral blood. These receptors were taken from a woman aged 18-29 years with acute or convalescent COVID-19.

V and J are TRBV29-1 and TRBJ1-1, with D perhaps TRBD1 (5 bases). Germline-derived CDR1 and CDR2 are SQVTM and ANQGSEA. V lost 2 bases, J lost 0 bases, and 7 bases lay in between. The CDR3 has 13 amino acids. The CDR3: CSVERGMNTEAFF. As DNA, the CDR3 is TGCAGCGTTGAAAGGGGAATGAACACTGAAGCTTTCTTT.

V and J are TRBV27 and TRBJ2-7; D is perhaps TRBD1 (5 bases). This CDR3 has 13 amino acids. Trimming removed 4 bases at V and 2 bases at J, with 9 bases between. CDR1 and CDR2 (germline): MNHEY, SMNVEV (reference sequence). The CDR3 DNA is TGTGCCAGCAGTTGGGGCAGGGCCTACGAGCAGTACTTC. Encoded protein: CASSWGRAYEQYF.

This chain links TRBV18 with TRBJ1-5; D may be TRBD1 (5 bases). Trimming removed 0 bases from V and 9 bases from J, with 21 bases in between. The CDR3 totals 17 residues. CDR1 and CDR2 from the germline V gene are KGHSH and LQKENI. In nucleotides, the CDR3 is TGTGCCAGCTCACCACCGAGCCCTGCGGGGCGTGCCGGGCCCCAGCATTTT. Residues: CASSPPSPAGRAGPQHF.

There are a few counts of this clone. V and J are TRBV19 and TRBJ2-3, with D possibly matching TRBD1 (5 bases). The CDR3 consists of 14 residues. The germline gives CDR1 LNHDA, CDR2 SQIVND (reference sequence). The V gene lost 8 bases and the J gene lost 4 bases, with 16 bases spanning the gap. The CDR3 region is CASHPLGAADTQYF. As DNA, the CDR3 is TGTGCCAGTCACCCCCTTGGGGCAGCAGATACGCAGTATTTT.

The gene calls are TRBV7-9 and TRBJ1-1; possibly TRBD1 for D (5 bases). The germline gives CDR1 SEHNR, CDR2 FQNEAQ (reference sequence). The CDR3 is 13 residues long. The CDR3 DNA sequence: TGTGCGACCGGTGGGGGGTTGCGGACTGAAGCTTTCTTT. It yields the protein CATGGGLRTEAFF.

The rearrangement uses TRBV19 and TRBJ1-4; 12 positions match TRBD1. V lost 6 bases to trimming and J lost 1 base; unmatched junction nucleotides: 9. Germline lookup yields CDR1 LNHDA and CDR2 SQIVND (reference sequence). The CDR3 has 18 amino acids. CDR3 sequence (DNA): TGTGCCAGTAGCTCGGGACAGGGGGCAATGAGAACTAATGAAAAACTGTTTTTT. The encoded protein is CASSSGQGAMRTNEKLFF.

CDR3 region: CASSYHSGRAPDTQYF. Written as DNA, the CDR3 is TGTGCCAGCAGCTACCATAGCGGGAGGGCCCCAGATACGCAGTATTTT. The gene calls are TRBV27 and TRBJ2-3, with 11 bases matching TRBD2. Germline-derived CDR1 and CDR2 are MNHEY and SMNVEV (reference sequence). The V segment lost 6 bases and the J segment 4 bases; nucleotides outside the gene matches: 9. This CDR3 is built from 16 residues.

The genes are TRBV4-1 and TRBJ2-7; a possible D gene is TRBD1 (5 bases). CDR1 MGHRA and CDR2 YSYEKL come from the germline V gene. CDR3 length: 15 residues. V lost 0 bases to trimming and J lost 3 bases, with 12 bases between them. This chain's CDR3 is CASSQEQDGIYEQYF. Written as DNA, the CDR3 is TGCGCCAGCAGCCAAGAACAGGACGGTATCTACGAGCAGTACTTC.

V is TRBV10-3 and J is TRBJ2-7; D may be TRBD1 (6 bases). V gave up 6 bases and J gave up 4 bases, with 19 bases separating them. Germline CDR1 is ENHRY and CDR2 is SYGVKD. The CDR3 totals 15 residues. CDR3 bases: TGTGCCATCAGGACCTTGGCAGGGGATAGGTACGAGCAGTACTTC. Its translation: CAIRTLAGDRYEQYF.

In DNA, the CDR3 is TGTGCCAGCAGCGCACATCAACAGGGGGCGAATACTGAAGCTTTCTTT. This encodes CASSAHQQGANTEAFF. This chain connects TRBV9 to TRBJ1-1; 9 nucleotides line up with TRBD1. Unmatched junction bases numbered 11, after V lost 3 bases and J lost 5 bases. The CDR3 is made up of 16 amino acids. Germline V gene sequence: CDR1 SGDLS, CDR2 YYNGEE. The full variable domain, with the rest looked up from reference TRBV9 and TRBJ1-1, is DSGVTQTPKHLITATGQRVTLRCSPRSGDLSVYWYQQSLDQGLQFLIQYYNGEERAKGNILERFSAQQFPDLHSELNLSSLELGDSALYFCASSAHQQGANTEAFFGQGTRLTVV.

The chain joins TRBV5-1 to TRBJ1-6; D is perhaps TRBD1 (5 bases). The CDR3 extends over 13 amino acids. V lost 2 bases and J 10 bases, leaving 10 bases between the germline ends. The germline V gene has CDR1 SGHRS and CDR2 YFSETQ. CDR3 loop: CASSFREGSPLHF. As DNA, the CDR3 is TGCGCCAGCAGCTTCAGGGAGGGATCACCCCTCCACTTT. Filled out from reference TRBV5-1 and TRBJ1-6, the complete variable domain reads KAGVTQTPRYLIKTRGQQVTLSCSPISGHRSVSWYQQTPGQGLQFLFEYFSETQRNKGNFPGRFSGRQFSNSRSEMNVSTLELGDSALYLCASSFREGSPLHFGNGTRLTVT.

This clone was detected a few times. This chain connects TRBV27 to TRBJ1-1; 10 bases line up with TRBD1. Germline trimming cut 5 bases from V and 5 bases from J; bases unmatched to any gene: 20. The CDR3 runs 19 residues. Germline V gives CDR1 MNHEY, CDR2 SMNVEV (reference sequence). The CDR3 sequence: CASSQQRWIGTGEGTEAFF. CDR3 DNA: TGTGCCAGCAGTCAGCAACGGTGGATTGGGACAGGGGAGGGGACTGAAGCTTTCTTT.

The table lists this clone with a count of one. The CDR3 spells CASSQGLRDMEYF. CDR3 sequence (DNA): TGTGCCAGCAGCCAAGGCCTCCGGGACATGGAGTACTTC. This chain connects TRBV4-2 to TRBJ2-7; a weak D match, TRBD1 (6 bases). This CDR3 is built from 13 residues. Germline CDR1 is LGHNA and CDR2 is YNFKEQ. Deletions cut 1 base from V and 11 bases from J, with 15 bases between.

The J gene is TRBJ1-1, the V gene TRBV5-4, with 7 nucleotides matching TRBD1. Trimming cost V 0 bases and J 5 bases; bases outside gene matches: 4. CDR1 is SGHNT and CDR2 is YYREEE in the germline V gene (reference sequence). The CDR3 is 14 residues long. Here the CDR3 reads CASSLEGAFTEAFF. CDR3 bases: TGTGCCAGCAGCTTGGAGGGGGCGTTTACTGAAGCTTTCTTT.

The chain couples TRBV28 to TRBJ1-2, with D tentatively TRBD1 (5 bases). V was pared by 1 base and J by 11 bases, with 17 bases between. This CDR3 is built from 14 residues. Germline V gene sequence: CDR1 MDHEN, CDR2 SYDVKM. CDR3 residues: CASSLSAREVTYTF. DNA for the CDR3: TGTGCCAGCAGTTTATCGGCCAGGGAGGTAACATACACCTTC.

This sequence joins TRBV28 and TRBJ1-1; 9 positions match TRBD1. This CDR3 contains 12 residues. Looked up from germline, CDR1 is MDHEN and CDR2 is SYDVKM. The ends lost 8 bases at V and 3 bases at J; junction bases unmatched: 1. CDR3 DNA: TGTGCCAGCCGGACAGGGGACACTGAAGCTTTCTTT. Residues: CASRTGDTEAFF.

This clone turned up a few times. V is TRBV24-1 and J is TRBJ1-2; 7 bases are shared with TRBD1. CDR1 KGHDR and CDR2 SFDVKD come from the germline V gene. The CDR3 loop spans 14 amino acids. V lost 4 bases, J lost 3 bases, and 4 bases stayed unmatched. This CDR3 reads CATSETTGDYGYTF. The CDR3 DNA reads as TGTGCCACCAGTGAGACAACAGGGGACTATGGCTACACCTTC.

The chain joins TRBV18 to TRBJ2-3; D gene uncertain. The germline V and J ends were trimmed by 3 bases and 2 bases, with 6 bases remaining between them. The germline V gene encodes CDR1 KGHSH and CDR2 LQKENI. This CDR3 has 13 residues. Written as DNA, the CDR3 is TGTGCCAGCTCACCTGCGGCCACAGATACGCAGTATTTT. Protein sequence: CASSPAATDTQYF.